This T cell receptor (beta chain) was observed in a study of T-cell memory formation after mild COVID-19. Broader study findings: A subset of responding clones appeared in pre-infection memory, suggesting cross-reactive memory joined. Contracting clones from day 15 to 85 had balanced CD4/CD8; later expanders favoured CD4+.

A word on this clonotype: Its antigen is currently unknown.

TCRdb itself ran the 5' RACE reads through MiXCR, one entry per CDR3 protein. This sample has roughly 86,000 distinct CDR3 sequences; about 12% occur once, and the top ten carry 27%. Germline V gene data show CDR1 as SGDLS and CDR2 as YYNGEE. This CDR3 has 15 amino acids. V lost 4 bases and J lost 3, with 16 bases in between. The sample comprised PBMCs or a T cell subset sorted from them (not recorded which). The clonotype comes from an adult woman who had mild COVID-19 (a few samples of this study predate the infection). Cell type and time point are not known. J is TRBJ1-1 and V is TRBV9; D is possibly TRBD1 (5 bases). The CDR3 coding sequence is TGTGCCAGCAGCCCCTCGGGGGGGAAGGACACTGAAGCTTTCTTT. This sequence encodes CASSPSGGKDTEAFF.